This T cell receptor (beta chain) comes out of a study of cytomegalovirus exposure and HLA in healthy donors. Study-wide background: There were fewer than 130 million unique TCR beta sequences, drawn from approximately 190 million T cells, in an earlier analysis.

Vbeta (60) and Jbeta (13) primers were used in the PCR. Sequenced by immunoSEQ multiplex PCR; TCRdb stores in-frame clones only, minus some. This table has around 170,000 clones, 82% appearing once. Germline CDR1 and CDR2: LGHNT and FRNRAP. Trimming cost V 5 bases and J 4 bases; bases outside gene matches: 5. This CDR3 is built from 15 residues. Sample: PBMCs. V is TRBV12-5 and J is TRBJ1-6; TRBD1 aligns across 7 bases. This TCR was sampled from a woman under 30 in good health and CMV-seronegative. CDR3 loop: CASGTGVGYNSPLHF. CDR3 DNA: TGTGCTAGTGGTACAGGGGTGGGTTATAATTCACCCCTCCACTTT.